The next 21 T cell receptor beta chains were all read from a single sample in a study of cytomegalovirus exposure and HLA in healthy donors (TCRdb year 2017). Library preparation used the immunoSEQ multiplex PCR assay. For the multiplex PCR, a mixture combining 60 forward primers for TCR Vbeta segments and 13 reverse primers for TCR Jbeta segments was used. Not all clones reach the TCRdb copy of this immuneACCESS table, which keeps in-frame sequences only. Checked studies attribute under half of the gap to unresolved V genes and leave the rest unexplained. This sample holds 170,000 or so clones; 77% were observed only once. The ten largest clonotypes hold approximately 1.5% of the sample. Sequences were obtained from PBMCs. The source is a woman in her twenties or thirties in good health and CMV-seropositive.

The chain uses TRBV4-1 and TRBJ2-7; perhaps TRBD1 as D (6 bases). Germline V gene sequence: CDR1 MGHRA, CDR2 YSYEKL. This CDR3 spans 13 amino acids. The germline V and J ends were trimmed by 4 bases and 2 bases, with 9 bases remaining between them. This CDR3 reads CASSPGQTYEQYF. Written as DNA, the CDR3 is TGCGCCAGCAGCCCAGGACAGACCTACGAGCAGTACTTC.

The chain employs TRBV28 and TRBJ1-2; 9 positions match TRBD1. Germline V gives CDR1 MDHEN, CDR2 SYDVKM. This CDR3 is 14 amino acids long. The junction had 3 bases not matched to a gene; V was cut back by 6 bases and J by 1 base. The CDR3 loop reads CASRQTGGNYGYTF. The CDR3, as DNA: TGTGCCAGCAGGCAGACAGGGGGTAACTATGGCTACACCTTC.

CDR3 in amino acids: CASSLGAPAKGEKLFF. CDR3 DNA: TGTGCCAGCAGCTTAGGGGCCCCGGCGAAAGGCGAAAAACTGTTTTTT. V gene TRBV11-2 combines with J gene TRBJ1-4; D remains ambiguous. V lost 1 base, J lost 8 bases, and 17 bases lay in between. CDR1 is SGHAT, CDR2 FQNNGV, per germline. The CDR3 has 16 residues.

This clone showed up just a few times. V gene TRBV4-3 combines with J gene TRBJ1-5; no firm D call. V lost 6 bases and J lost 3, with 15 bases in between. Per the germline V gene, CDR1 is LGHNA and CDR2 is YSLEER. The CDR3 length is 15 residues. The CDR3 sequence is CASSAAATTNQPQHF. In DNA, the CDR3 is TGCGCCAGCAGTGCCGCGGCCACGACCAATCAGCCCCAGCATTTT.

The chain couples TRBV7-3 to TRBJ2-1, with 10 bases aligning to TRBD1. Germline CDR1 SGHTA, CDR2 FQGTGA. Trimming at V came to 1 base and at J to 8 bases, leaving 8 bases not matched to a gene. The CDR3 spans 16 residues. The CDR3 sequence: CASSLIGTGDFDEQFF. For the CDR3, the DNA is TGTGCCAGCAGCTTAATAGGGACAGGGGATTTCGATGAGCAGTTCTTC.

The chain couples TRBV11-3 to TRBJ1-1; D remains unclear. The CDR3 has 12 residues. The V end was cut by 4 bases, the J end by 2 bases, with 5 bases between. Germline CDR1 SGHNT, CDR2 YENEEA. The CDR3 reads CASSSYNTEAFF. In DNA, the CDR3 is TGTGCCAGCAGCTCGTATAACACTGAAGCTTTCTTT. Using reference TRBV11-3 and TRBJ1-1 for the parts outside the CDR3, the full variable domain is EAGVVQSPRYKIIEKKQPVAFWCNPISGHNTLYWYLQNLGQGPELLIRYENEEAVDDSQLPKDRFSAERLKGVDSTLKIQPAELGDSAVYLCASSSYNTEAFFGQGTRLTVV.

V gene TRBV7-9 combines with J gene TRBJ1-5; weak D call: TRBD1 (6 bases). The CDR3 covers 15 residues. Germline values: CDR1 SEHNR, CDR2 FQNEAQ (reference sequence). Trimming pared 1 base from V and 3 bases from J, leaving 10 bases between. The CDR3 loop is CASSLDGQINQPQHF. CDR3 coding DNA: TGTGCCAGCAGCTTAGATGGACAGATCAATCAGCCCCAGCATTTT.

CDR3 sequence reads: CASRTMTSGSRYEQYF. The CDR3 DNA is TGTGCCAGTAGGACGATGACTAGCGGGAGTCGGTACGAGCAGTACTTC. This chain links TRBV19 with TRBJ2-7, with 12 bases aligning to TRBD2. Germline V CDR1 and CDR2: LNHDA, SQIVND (reference sequence). The CDR3 loop spans 16 amino acids. With 6 bases clipped from V and 4 bases from J, the junction kept 10 bases outside the gene matches.

The J gene is TRBJ1-4, the V gene TRBV15; D call uncertain. The CDR3 loop spans 13 amino acids. Germline lookup yields CDR1 LNHNV and CDR2 YYDKDF (reference sequence). V was clipped by 1 base and J by 5 bases, with 5 bases between them. For the CDR3, the DNA is TGTGCCACCAGCAGAGGGGCAAATGAAAAACTGTTTTTT. It encodes CATSRGANEKLFF.

The chain recombines TRBV7-9 with TRBJ1-3; D ambiguous. Deletions cut 5 bases from V and 3 bases from J, with 14 bases between. The CDR3 covers 15 residues. Germline lookup yields CDR1 SEHNR and CDR2 FQNEAQ (reference sequence). This CDR3 is CASSPRVGDGNTIYF. Here the CDR3 DNA reads TGTGCCAGCAGCCCCCGGGTCGGGGATGGAAACACCATATATTTT.

The chain joins TRBV15 to TRBJ2-7; TRBD2 agrees at 11 bases. This CDR3 spans 13 amino acids. Per the germline V gene, CDR1 is LNHNV and CDR2 is YYDKDF (reference sequence). V lost 8 bases to trimming and J lost 4 bases; unmatched junction nucleotides: 4. CDR3 DNA sequence: TGTGCCACCCGACTAGCGGGAATGTACGAGCAGTACTTC. The encoded protein is CATRLAGMYEQYF.

This clone has only one observation. This chain uses TRBV14 with TRBJ2-7, with TRBD2 matching 13 bases. Trimming cost V 1 base and J 3 bases; bases outside gene matches: 9. The CDR3 consists of 18 residues. In germline, CDR1 is SGHDN, CDR2 FVKESK. The CDR3 sequence is CASSQVRPGLAGFYEQYF. CDR3 DNA: TGTGCCAGCAGCCAAGTAAGACCGGGACTAGCGGGATTCTACGAGCAGTACTTC.

This rearrangement joins TRBV5-4 to TRBJ2-1, with D uncertain. From germline, CDR1 is SGHNT and CDR2 YYREEE (reference sequence). V lost 3 bases, J lost 9 bases, and 13 bases lay in between. The CDR3 consists of 13 residues. The CDR3 protein is CASSSDSVGEQFF. The CDR3, as DNA: TGTGCCAGCAGCTCAGACTCTGTCGGTGAGCAGTTCTTC.

The table lists this clone with a few counts. This chain joins TRBV10-2 and TRBJ2-5; D remains unclear. Trimming left V 6 bases short and J 5 bases short, with 13 bases between. CDR1 is WSHSY and CDR2 is SAAADI in the germline V gene. The CDR3 is 13 amino acids. CDR3 in amino acids: CASRPEIRETQYF. The CDR3 DNA follows: TGCGCCAGCAGACCGGAGATTCGGGAGACCCAGTACTTC.

The chain joins TRBV9 to TRBJ2-1; weak D call: TRBD2 (5 bases). V lost 4 bases and J 0 bases, leaving 11 bases between the germline ends. There are 15 residues in the CDR3. Germline CDR1 SGDLS, CDR2 YYNGEE. CDR3 region: CASSRLDFSYNEQFF. The CDR3 nucleotides are TGTGCCAGCAGCCGACTGGACTTCTCCTACAATGAGCAGTTCTTC.

This clone was found a few times. This chain links TRBV10-2 with TRBJ1-1; 7 nucleotides line up with TRBD1. Trimming at V came to 6 bases and at J to 10 bases, leaving 11 bases not matched to a gene. The germline gives CDR1 WSHSY, CDR2 SAAADI. The CDR3 spans 13 residues. In DNA form, the CDR3 reads TGCGCCAGCAGCCAAACTTCAACAGGGGCAGCTTTCTTT. Its protein is CASSQTSTGAAFF.

CDR3 in amino acids: CATAPHRVPYGYTF. Here the CDR3 DNA reads TGTGCCACCGCCCCCCACAGGGTCCCCTATGGCTACACCTTC. This chain uses TRBV15 with TRBJ1-2; the D gene is possibly TRBD1 (6 bases). Trimming stripped 8 bases from V and 4 bases from J, with 17 bases between. CDR1 and CDR2 from the germline V gene are LNHNV and YYDKDF (reference sequence). This CDR3 region has 14 residues.

This sequence joins TRBV14 and TRBJ2-1, with TRBD1 as a possible D gene (6 bases). The CDR3 is 14 residues long. The germline V and J ends were trimmed by 4 bases and 4 bases, with 11 bases remaining between them. Germline assignment: CDR1 SGHDN and CDR2 FVKESK. The DNA for the CDR3 is TGTGCCAGCAGCCGCCAGGGGCCTTACAATGAGCAGTTCTTC. It codes for CASSRQGPYNEQFF.

The CDR3 bases are TGTGCAACAGGAACCCCTGGGGCCAACGTCCTGACTTTC. Translated, it gives CATGTPGANVLTF. The chain recombines TRBV6-6 with TRBJ2-6; D may be TRBD1 (5 bases). Germline values: CDR1 MNHNY, CDR2 SVGAGI (reference sequence). There are 13 residues in the CDR3.

The V and J genes are TRBV19 and TRBJ1-1; TRBD1 matches 7 bases. The germline V gene has CDR1 LNHDA and CDR2 SQIVND (reference sequence). V trimming: 5 bases; J trimming: 0 bases; junction bases outside the gene matches: 12. This CDR3 has 17 amino acids. The CDR3: CASSPPGQTLLNTEAFF. The CDR3 nucleotides read TGTGCCAGTAGTCCTCCGGGACAGACGCTCTTGAACACTGAAGCTTTCTTT. The full variable domain, with the rest looked up from reference TRBV19 and TRBJ1-1, is DGGITQSPKYLFRKEGQNVTLSCEQNLNHDAMYWYRQDPGQGLRLIYYSQIVNDFQKGDIAEGYSVSREKKESFPLTVTSAQKNPTAFYLCASSPPGQTLLNTEAFFGQGTRLTVV.

This chain links TRBV9 with TRBJ2-3; D may be TRBD2 (6 bases). The CDR3 length is 15 residues. The V gene lost 0 bases and the J gene lost 4 bases, with 12 bases spanning the gap. The V gene's germline CDR1 is SGDLS and CDR2 YYNGEE. CDR3 DNA: TGTGCCAGCAGCGTAGGGCGGACGGGGGCAGATACGCAGTATTTT. Amino acid sequence: CASSVGRTGADTQYF.